This T cell receptor (beta chain) was captured in a study of shared clonotypes between healthy human individuals. The CDR3 is 16 residues long. Germline V gene sequence: CDR1 SGDLS, CDR2 YYNGEE. V was trimmed by 4 bases and J by 0 bases, leaving 15 bases between them. The assay was immunoSEQ multiplex PCR, and TCRdb's table has in-frame clones only and misses some. This sample has 450,000 or so clones, with approximately 71% found just once. Material for sequencing was PBMCs. This clonotype originated in a woman in her forties in good health. Some clones in this sample may be carry-over from other donors' samples. The chain combines TRBV9 with TRBJ2-3; tentative D call: TRBD1 (5 bases). The CDR3 coding sequence is TGTGCCAGCAGCAGATTGACAGACCCTAGCACAGATACGCAGTATTTT. It yields the protein CASSRLTDPSTDTQYF.